This paragraph reports one T cell receptor (beta chain). The table lists this clone with a count of one. The antigen this receptor binds is unknown. Base qualities are not recorded, but no much larger clone differs from it by a single base. TCRbeta CDR3 regions were amplified from genomic DNA using the immunoSEQ Assay, a bias-controlled multiplex PCR. The authors' pipeline ran thus. The number of nucleated cells in each sample was estimated from the amplification of reference gene primers within the assay. Sequence reads were collapsed and filtered to measure the absolute abundance of every unique TCRbeta CDR3 rearrangement. Productive Simpson clonality was computed per sample as the square root of Simpson's diversity index over productive rearrangements. TCRdb stores this immuneACCESS table with in-frame sequences only. Part of the clones is absent; in the studies checked, under half of the shortfall reflects unresolved V genes, and no reason is known for the rest. That table furnishes V, J and clone size, whereas the DNA furnished D and trimming. The sample table shows about 300,000 clones, and about nine tenths are seen once. The ten largest clones capture approximately 2% of the sample.

The collaborating institutions used their own protocols to collect whole blood in K2EDTA tubes. For TCRbeta analysis, collaborator samples were shipped as frozen whole blood, as isolated PBMCs, or as DNA extracted from either sample type. The data originate from a study of blood T cell repertoires in COVID-19 (TCRdb year 2020). About the study as a whole: The collaborator samples originated in the United States, Italy and Spain and spanned the acute and convalescent phases of COVID-19. A de-identified subject ID, COVID-19 status, age in years and sex were almost always included in the sample metadata. Samples came from the ongoing ImmuneRACE study (first 160 participants) plus 1,254 subjects from 6 global collaborators. Where HLA class I and class II types were available, the types were taken from metadata supplied by the sample provider, not from assay-based typing. The material from the prospective study consisted of cDNA or gDNA derived from T cells, B-cell-depleted T cells, or PBMCs. The repertoires were made available in a free public database intended to serve as a resource for research on the immune response to SARS-CoV-2. The dataset comprised deeply sampled blood TCRbeta repertoires from subjects exposed to, actively infected with, or recovered from COVID-19. The paper as a whole reports these results and caveats: The quantity of clinical and demographic metadata differed by source and by participant and was supplied without curation.

The junction shows trimming of 5 bases on V and 0 bases on J, plus 13 bases between the germline ends. CDR1 is given as SQVTM and CDR2 as ANQGSEA, both from the germline V gene. Counted from cysteine to phenylalanine, this CDR3 has 14 amino acids. The only DNA kept is the CDR3, 42 bases in frame from the first base. Recombination connected TRBV29-1 to TRBJ1-1, with no confidently assigned D gene. The specimen sequenced was peripheral blood. This clonotype was obtained from a man between 18 and 35 years old with active or convalescent COVID-19. The DNA sequence is TGCAGCGTTATTGTCGGTGACATGAACACTGAAGCTTTCTTT. Translated, it gives CSVIVGDMNTEAFF.